The rows below give T cell receptor beta chains drawn from one sample of a study of blood T cell repertoires in COVID-19. Sequencing was performed with immunoSEQ multiplex PCR; in TCRdb, only in-frame clones are kept and a portion is missing. The sample has approximately 88,000 clones, around 82% seen once. The sample comprised peripheral blood. These TCRs come from a man aged 45 to 65 who had recovered from COVID-19. The CDR3 runs from the conserved cysteine through the conserved F or W. The D gene is left open where the match is weak. Expanded clones are given a class, and other clones once, few, many or no size at all.

j_call | v_call | d_call | clone_size | cdr3_aa | cdr3_nt
TRBJ2-7 | TRBV10-3 | TRBD1 | once | CAHRDRGGEQYF | TGTGCTCACCGGGACAGGGGCGGCGAGCAGTACTTC
TRBJ1-1 | TRBV18 | TRBD1 | . | CASAGQGNTEAFF | TGTGCCAGCGCCGGACAGGGGAACACTGAAGCTTTCTTT
TRBJ2-7 | TRBV6-1 | . | . | CASSEPYEQYF | TGTGCCAGCAGTGAACCATACGAGCAGTACTTC
TRBJ2-5 | TRBV6-6 | . | . | CASSGSAGPGTQYF | TGTGCCAGCAGTGGTTCGGCGGGCCCAGGGACCCAGTACTTC
TRBJ2-3 | TRBV20-1 | . | . | CSASSRRDTQYF | TGCAGTGCTAGTTCTCGTCGGGATACGCAGTATTTT
TRBJ2-3 | TRBV12-3/TRBV12-4 | . | . | CASTTLDTQYF | TGTGCCAGTACTACTTTAGATACGCAGTATTTT
TRBJ2-2 | TRBV4-2 | . | many | CASSQDRGPGELFF | TGTGCCAGCAGCCAAGACAGGGGCCCCGGGGAGCTGTTTTTT
TRBJ2-7 | TRBV6-1 | TRBD1 | . | CASSDGTGSSEQYF | TGTGCCAGCAGTGACGGGACAGGGTCGTCCGAGCAGTACTTC
TRBJ1-6 | TRBV6-2/TRBV6-3 | TRBD1 | few | CASSMGQGASPLHF | TGTGCCAGCAGTATGGGACAGGGGGCTTCACCCCTCCACTTT
TRBJ2-2 | TRBV7-6 | TRBD2 | few | CASSLVLAGGSGELFF | TGTGCCAGCAGCTTAGTCCTAGCGGGGGGATCCGGGGAGCTGTTTTTT
TRBJ1-2 | TRBV5-4 | TRBD1 | . | CASSRQGLKDGYTF | TGTGCCAGCAGCCGACAGGGACTTAAGGATGGCTACACCTTC
TRBJ2-5 | TRBV14 | TRBD2 | . | CASRTSGGETQYF | TGTGCCAGCAGAACGTCGGGGGGAGAGACCCAGTACTTC
TRBJ2-7 | TRBV7-9 | TRBD1 | . | CASSSLMTGMGDEQYF | TGTGCCAGCAGCTCATTAATGACAGGGATGGGCGACGAGCAGTACTTC
TRBJ1-6 | TRBV18 | TRBD1 | . | CASSVPGQGNSPLHF | TGTGCCAGCTCAGTGCCGGGACAGGGGAATTCACCCCTCCACTTT
TRBJ2-3 | TRBV19 | TRBD1 | few | CASSIEGQGGTDTQYF | TGTGCCAGTAGTATAGAGGGACAGGGAGGGACAGATACGCAGTATTTT
TRBJ2-2 | TRBV27 | . | . | CASSSGQLTNTGELFF | TGTGCCAGCAGTTCAGGACAGCTAACAAACACCGGGGAGCTGTTTTTT
TRBJ1-1 | TRBV5-1 | TRBD1 | . | CASSPDRVDRAFF | TGCGCCAGCAGCCCAGACAGGGTAGATCGCGCTTTCTTT
TRBJ2-2 | TRBV27 | . | . | CASSSGLAGELFF | TGTGCCAGCAGTTCCGGACTGGCCGGGGAGCTGTTTTTT
TRBJ2-1 | TRBV9 | TRBD2 | . | CASSVSAGGRSSYNEQFF | TGTGCCAGCAGCGTATCAGCGGGAGGGCGCAGCTCCTACAATGAGCAGTTCTTC
TRBJ1-3 | TRBV6-5 | . | . | CASSRTLSSGNTIYF | TGTGCCAGCAGTCGTACCCTAAGCTCTGGAAACACCATATATTTT
TRBJ2-1 | TRBV5-1 | TRBD2 | . | CASSLTSGGAQEQFF | TGCGCCAGCAGCTTGACTAGCGGGGGGGCCCAAGAGCAGTTCTTC
TRBJ2-2 | TRBV28 | . | once | CASRLTNTGELFF | TGTGCCAGCAGACTTACGAACACCGGGGAGCTGTTTTTT
TRBJ2-3 | TRBV6-5 | TRBD2 | . | CASSYTGLHTDTQYF | TGTGCCAGCAGTTACACGGGACTACACACAGATACGCAGTATTTT
TRBJ1-1 | TRBV1 | . | . | CTSRAPNTEAFF | TGCACCAGCAGGGCCCCGAACACTGAAGCTTTCTTT